The 5 T cell receptor beta chains presented below share a single source sample, sequenced in a study of monozygotic twins with inflammatory bowel disease. TCRdb derives one entry per CDR3 protein from the 5' RACE reads, leaving out DNA. The specimen's table records 140,000 to 150,000 distinct CDR3 sequences. Material: blood. Receptors originate from a human donor with ulcerative colitis or Crohn's disease, or a healthy co-twin of an affected twin (not recorded which).

V gene TRBV19 combines with J gene TRBJ2-1. This CDR3 has 15 amino acids. Germline V gene sequence: CDR1 LNHDA, CDR2 SQIVND (reference sequence). This CDR3 reads CASSPYRDHGDEQFF.

The chain links TRBV20-1 to TRBJ2-5. In germline, CDR1 is DFQATT, CDR2 SNEGSKA (reference sequence). The CDR3 is 14 amino acids. The CDR3 is CSARVPVVGETQYF.

The V and J genes are TRBV7-2 and TRBJ1-5. The CDR3 is 12 residues long. Germline assignment: CDR1 SGHTA and CDR2 FQGNSA. The chain's CDR3 is CASSQTYQPQHF.

The gene calls are TRBV10-3 and TRBJ2-3; the TRBD1 assignment by TCRdb is unverifiable without DNA. The CDR3 covers 17 residues. The V gene's germline CDR1 is ENHRY and CDR2 SYGVKD. The CDR3 reads CAISESGTDRRTDTQYF.

The chain recombines TRBV18 with TRBJ1-2. In germline, CDR1 is KGHSH, CDR2 LQKENI. The CDR3 runs 14 residues. The CDR3 here is CASSPQGITGGYTF.